This T cell receptor (beta chain) was obtained from a study of CD8 T cells in Susac syndrome. Random-hexamer reverse transcription was applied to roughly 0.5 to 1 ug RNA. TCR beta CDR3 was amplified by immunoSEQ multiplex PCR. This amplification extended across 54 Vbeta and 13 Jbeta segments. Via MiXCR, TCRdb re-called the immunoSEQ multiplex PCR reads, giving one row per CDR3 protein. The table includes approximately 220,000 distinct CDR3 sequences, approximately 95% detected once. CD8+ and CD4+ blood T cells underwent TCR beta sequencing. The germline gives CDR1 SGHTA, CDR2 FQGNSA. The CDR3 is 14 residues long. The V gene lost 1 base and the J gene lost 5 bases, with 11 bases spanning the gap.

The receptor comes from a human donor with multiple sclerosis. V gene TRBV7-2 combines with J gene TRBJ2-5; weak D call: TRBD2 (5 bases). Sequencing was carried out using CD4+ T cells from PBMCs. In nucleotides, the CDR3 is TGTGCCAGCAGCTTAGGGCTAGCCGTTGAGACCCAGTACTTC. Translation gives CASSLGLAVETQYF.